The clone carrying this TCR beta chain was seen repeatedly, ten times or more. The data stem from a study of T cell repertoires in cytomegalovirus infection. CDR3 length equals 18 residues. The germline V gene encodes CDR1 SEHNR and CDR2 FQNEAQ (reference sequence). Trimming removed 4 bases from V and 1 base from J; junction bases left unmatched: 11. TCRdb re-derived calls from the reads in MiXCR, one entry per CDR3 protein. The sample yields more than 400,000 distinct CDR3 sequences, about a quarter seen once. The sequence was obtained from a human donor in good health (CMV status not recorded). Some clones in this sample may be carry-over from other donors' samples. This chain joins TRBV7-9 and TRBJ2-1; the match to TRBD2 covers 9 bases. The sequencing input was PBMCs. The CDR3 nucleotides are TGTGCCAGCAGCTCGCCGGGACTAGCACACCCATCCTACAATGAGCAGTTCTTC. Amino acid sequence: CASSSPGLAHPSYNEQFF.